The T cell receptor beta chain described here comes from a study of T-cell reconstitution after alpha-beta-depleted transplantation in children (dated by TCRdb to between 2015 and 2016). The study in broad terms: The study quantitatively tracked T-cell immune reconstitution after TCRalphabeta/CD19-depleted allogeneic hematopoietic cell transplantation in children using TCR repertoire profiling. Findings and caveats that apply to the study as a whole: Over the following months the frequencies of hyperexpanded clones went down, and after one year T-cell counts and TCRbeta diversity were mostly credited to newly produced T cells. The apparently early recovery of alphabetaT-cell counts about two months after transplant reportedly depended on only several hundred rapidly expanded clones that came from non-depleted graft cells. In some patients, the high TCRbeta diversity seen at day 60 was put down to recipient T cells and intrathymic progenitors that had survived conditioning.

This clonotype was recorded a few times. This clone's antigen is unknown. Within one base of it there is no much larger clone, and no base qualities were kept. CDR1 and CDR2 are read off the germline V gene as KGHSH and LQKENI. The CDR3 goes from the cysteine to the valine over 14 residues. The read is trimmed to its CDR3 DNA, 42 bases read in frame from base 1. V is pared back by 3 bases and J by 5 bases, with 14 bases lying between the germline termini. In light of the paper, this sample's treatment or condition label describes: allogeneic hematopoietic cell transplantation with graft depleted of TCRalphabeta T cells and CD19 B cells. The transplant recipients were children given TCRalphabeta/CD19-depleted allogeneic hematopoietic cell grafts. Library construction relied on PCR. Sequenced using an Illumina HiSeq 2500. Molecular barcoding was employed in the preparation of TCR libraries, with unique molecular identifiers being used to normalize TCRbeta repertoire quantification. The public reads were quality trimmed at Q25 with fastp and then assembled into clones with MiXCR by TCRdb, keeping productive beta chains. All rows with the same CDR3 protein become a single entry with the most common DNA and genes. In all, the sample holds more than 500,000 distinct CDR3 sequences, and roughly 10% of those were seen once. 12% to 15% of the sample goes to the ten largest clones.

In this chain, TRBV18 is recombined with TRBJ2-7; a tentative D call is TRBD2 (5 bases match). This specimen was PBMCs, mostly from graft donor cells, taken 180 days after TCRalphabeta/CD19-depleted stem cell transplant. The receptor was isolated from a female patient aged 2-10 years who had a stem cell transplant for aplastic anemia, so the T cells may come from the graft donor. At the DNA level, the sequence is TGTGCCAGCTCACCCTTGGCAAAAGCGGACGAGCAGTACGTC. Translated, it reads CASSPLAKADEQYV.